This T cell receptor (beta chain) comes out of a study of blood T cell repertoires in COVID-19. In germline, CDR1 is LGHNT, CDR2 FRNRAP. Losses at the gene ends were 5 bases for V and 3 bases for J; bases not matched to a gene: 7. The CDR3 totals 15 residues. Clones were sequenced by immunoSEQ multiplex PCR, and TCRdb holds only the in-frame ones, with some missing. The sample yields 40,000 to 55,000 clones, less than 85% seen once. This receptor was taken from a man aged 50 or older with acute or convalescent COVID-19. The rearrangement uses TRBV12-5 and TRBJ2-3; 8 bases align to TRBD1. Sequencing was carried out using peripheral blood. The CDR3 sequence is CASGPGQGMTDTQYF. CDR3 DNA sequence: TGTGCTAGTGGTCCCGGACAGGGTATGACAGATACGCAGTATTTT.